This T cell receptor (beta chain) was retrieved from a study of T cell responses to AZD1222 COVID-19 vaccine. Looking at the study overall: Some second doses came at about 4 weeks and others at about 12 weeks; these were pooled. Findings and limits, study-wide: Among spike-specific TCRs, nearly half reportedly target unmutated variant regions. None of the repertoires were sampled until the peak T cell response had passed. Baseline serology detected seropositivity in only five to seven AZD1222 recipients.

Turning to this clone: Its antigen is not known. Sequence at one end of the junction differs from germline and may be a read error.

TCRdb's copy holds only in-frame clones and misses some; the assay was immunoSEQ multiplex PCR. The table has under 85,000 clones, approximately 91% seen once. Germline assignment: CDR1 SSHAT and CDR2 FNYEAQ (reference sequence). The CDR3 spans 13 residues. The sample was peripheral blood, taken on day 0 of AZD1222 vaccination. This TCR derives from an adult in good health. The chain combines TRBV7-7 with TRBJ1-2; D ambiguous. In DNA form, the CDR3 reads TGTGCTAGCAGCCCATGGACCGGGCCTGGCTACACCTTC. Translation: CASSPWTGPGYTF. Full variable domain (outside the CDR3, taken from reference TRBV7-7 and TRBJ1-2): GAGVSQSPRYKVTKRGQDVTLRCDPISSHATLYWYQQALGQGPEFLTYFNYEAQPDKSGLPSDRFSAERPEGSISTLTIQRTEQRDSAMYRCASSPWTGPGYTFGSGTRLTVV.